Listed below are T cell receptor beta chains from one sample, sequenced in a study of blood T cell repertoires in COVID-19. Sequencing used immunoSEQ multiplex PCR; TCRdb keeps in-frame clones, though not all of them. The repertoire holds 140,000 to 150,000 clones, with 85% to 90% as singletons. The sequencing sample was made of peripheral blood. Receptors originate from a woman in her sixties with active COVID-19. CDR3s include the opening cysteine and the closing phenylalanine or tryptophan. D genes are given only for firm matches.

TRBJ1-1 | NA | TRBV28 | TGTGCCAGCAGTGTCCAGGGAACTGAAGCTTTCTTT | CASSVQGTEAFF
TRBJ2-1 | NA | TRBV5-1 | TGCGCCAGCAGCTTCGGTAATGAGCAGTTCTTC | CASSFGNEQFF
TRBJ2-1 | NA | TRBV5-1 | TGCGCCAGCAGCTTGGAGGCGGCGTACAATGAGCAGTTCTTC | CASSLEAAYNEQFF
TRBJ2-3 | NA | TRBV7-3 | TGTGCCAGCAGCTTACTAGCGTCTAGCACAGATACGCAGTATTTT | CASSLLASSTDTQYF
TRBJ1-4 | NA | TRBV6-5 | TGTGCCAGCAGTTACTCGGGACTCAACTCAGAAAAACTGTTTTTT | CASSYSGLNSEKLFF
TRBJ1-6 | NA | TRBV7-8 | TGTGCCAGCAGCTTAGATGGGGGCCCCTATAATTCACCCCTCCACTTT | CASSLDGGPYNSPLHF
TRBJ1-5 | NA | TRBV6-5 | TGTGCCAGCAGCACAGGGTCTAAACAGCCCCAGCATTTT | CASSTGSKQPQHF
TRBJ1-1 | TRBD1 | TRBV5-5 | TGTGCCAGCAGCTATACAGGGGACACTGAAGCTTTCTTT | CASSYTGDTEAFF
TRBJ2-7 | NA | TRBV3-1/TRBV3-2 | TGTGCCAGCAGCCAAGACACCCGGGAGAAGTACTTC | CASSQDTREKYF
TRBJ2-7 | TRBD1 | TRBV4-1 | TGCGCCAGCAGCCAAGATACAGGGGTTACTATCGAGCAGTACTTC | CASSQDTGVTIEQYF
TRBJ2-7 | NA | TRBV7-2 | TGTGCCAGCAGCTTAACAGGGTTAGGGCAGTACTTC | CASSLTGLGQYF
TRBJ2-1 | TRBD2 | TRBV2 | TGTGCCAGCAGTCCCCTCGGCGGGAGCGTCGATGAGCAGTTCTTC | CASSPLGGSVDEQFF
TRBJ2-1 | NA | TRBV4-3 | TGCGCCAGCAGCCAAGATACGGTAGCGACTGAGCAGTTCTTC | CASSQDTVATEQFF
TRBJ1-3 | NA | TRBV5-6 | TGTGCCAGCAGCCCCTCCACCGGCTCTGGAAACACCATATATTTT | CASSPSTGSGNTIYF
TRBJ2-1 | NA | TRBV3-1/TRBV3-2 | TGTGCCAGCAGCCAAGCGGCGGGCAATGAGCAGTTCTTC | CASSQAAGNEQFF
TRBJ2-3 | NA | TRBV6-4 | TGTGCCAGCAGTGACTCAATAACGGGTACGCAGTATTTT | CASSDSITGTQYF
TRBJ1-4 | NA | TRBV14 | TGTGCCAGCAGTAACCGTCGGAATGAAAAACTGTTTTTT | CASSNRRNEKLFF